The clone carrying this T cell receptor delta chain was seen a few times. Since a much larger clone is just one base distant, this may be a read error. The sample contains more than one DNA sequence encoding this CDR3. With CATT, TCRdb re-called clones from the RT-PCR reads. The sample records over 2,500 delta-chain clones, 2.5% to 3% being singletons. The CDR3 has 18 residues. Germline CDR1 GEAIGNYY, CDR2 EKD. The data stem from a study of gamma-delta T cells after stem cell transplantation. The TCR comes from a human donor. It is not recorded whose cells these are; they may come from a transplant donor. The chain uses TRDV2 and TRDJ1; 9 positions agree with TRDD3. Sequences were obtained from gamma-delta T cells. CDR3 nucleotides: TGCGCCTGTGACAGACTAGCTGGGGATACGCGGTACACCGATAAACTCATCTTT. Amino acid sequence: CACDRLAGDTRYTDKLIF.